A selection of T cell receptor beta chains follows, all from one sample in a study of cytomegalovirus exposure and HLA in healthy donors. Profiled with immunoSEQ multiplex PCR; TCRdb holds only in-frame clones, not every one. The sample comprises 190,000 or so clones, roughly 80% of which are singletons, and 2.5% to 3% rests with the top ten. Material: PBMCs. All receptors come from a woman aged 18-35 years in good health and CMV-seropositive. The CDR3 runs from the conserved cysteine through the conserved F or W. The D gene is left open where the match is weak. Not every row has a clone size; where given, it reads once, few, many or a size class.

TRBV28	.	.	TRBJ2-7	CASSLSGTGGQYF	TGTGCCAGCAGTTTATCAGGGACTGGTGGGCAGTACTTC
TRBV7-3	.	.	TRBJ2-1	CASSLRGDNEQFF	TGTGCCAGCAGCTTAAGGGGAGACAATGAGCAGTTCTTC
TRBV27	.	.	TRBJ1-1	CASSFGAGGNTEAFF	TGTGCCAGCAGTTTCGGTGCGGGGGGGAACACTGAAGCTTTCTTT
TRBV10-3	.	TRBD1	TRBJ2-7	CAISPGQGQRPPWGEQYF	TGTGCCATCAGTCCCGGACAGGGTCAACGACCTCCCTGGGGCGAGCAGTACTTC
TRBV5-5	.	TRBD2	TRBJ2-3	CASSLGPSGGTDTQYF	TGTGCCAGCAGCTTGGGCCCTAGCGGGGGCACAGATACGCAGTATTTT
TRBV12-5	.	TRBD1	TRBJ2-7	CASGLVLGQGAYEQYF	TGTGCTAGTGGTTTGGTACTGGGACAGGGGGCCTACGAGCAGTACTTC
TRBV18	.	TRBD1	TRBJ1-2	CASSPKGQAGGAVF	TGTGCCAGCTCACCCAAGGGACAGGCCGGAGGGGCGGTCTTC
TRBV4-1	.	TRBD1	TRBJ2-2	CASSPVGQKNTGELFF	TGCGCCAGCAGCCCGGTGGGACAGAAGAACACCGGGGAGCTGTTTTTT
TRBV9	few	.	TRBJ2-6	CASSSGLFNSGANVLTF	TGTGCCAGCAGCTCGGGTCTCTTTAACTCTGGGGCCAACGTCCTGACTTTC
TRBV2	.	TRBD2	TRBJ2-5	CASSPLAGAHQETQYF	TGTGCCAGCAGTCCACTAGCGGGGGCGCACCAAGAGACCCAGTACTTC
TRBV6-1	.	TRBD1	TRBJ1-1	CASSESLGTGRSNTEAFF	TGTGCCAGCAGTGAATCTCTTGGGACAGGGAGATCTAACACTGAAGCTTTCTTT